This T cell receptor beta chain was identified in a study of shared T cell receptors in the human thymus listed by TCRdb under 2021. For the wider study: The study investigated the way shared, self-reactive T-cell receptor alpha chains are produced in the human thymus.

The library was generated by the immunoSEQ multiplex PCR assay. TCRdb obtained this table from immuneACCESS and retained in-frame rearrangements with V and J assigned. These tables miss some clones; where compared with another copy, unresolved V genes account for less than half of the shortfall, and the remainder is unexplained. The sample includes roughly 550,000 clones, with about 80% observed a single time. Roughly 0.013% of the sample goes to the ten largest clones. As for this clone: No antigen is known for it. No much larger clone is present one base from it, and per-base qualities are unavailable.

This sample also belongs to another study, concerning human thymus T cells. As described in the second report: In Finland, the donors were immunologically healthy infants who were having open corrective cardiac surgery for congenital heart defects. The thymus tissue came from surgical resects taken out during corrective cardiac surgery. Both the thymic and the peripheral blood repertoires appeared to show biased V and J gene segment usage. According to the related research, thymic TCR repertoires were highly overlapping among unrelated individuals. TCR alpha and beta repertoires from about 8 infant thymus samples and four related peripheral blood samples were characterized in the study. Donor ages ranged from about 7 to 250 days, and the cohort comprised over 5 male and a couple of female infants. Thymocytes were released mechanically from tissue and stored at -70 °C as pellets of roughly 9.5-32 million cells. A QIAsymphony instrument was used to extract genomic DNA from frozen cell pellets. The immunoSEQ multiplex PCR assay was used to amplify the TCRB and TCRAD loci from a standardized amount of quality-controlled genomic DNA. The amplicons spanned the V(D)J region and were long enough to cover the CDR3 and allow V and J genes to be identified. The amplicons were sequenced on an Illumina platform via the commercial immunoSEQ service. Primer bias and sequencing errors were corrected as previously described, and TCRAD and TCRB definitions were based on the IMGT database. Repertoires were analysed with immunoSEQ Analyzer 3.0 and VDJTools, covering basic statistics, V/J segment usage, diversity estimates, rarefaction and pairwise overlap. Diversity was estimated using the Chao1, ChaoE, Efron-Thisted, Shannon and inverse Simpson indices, and was also estimated on datasets down-sampled to the size of the smallest sample. Repertoire overlap was determined by strict matching of CDR3 nucleotide sequence, V gene and J gene, and Jaccard-based multidimensional scaling clustering was applied. On average, thymus samples gave roughly 740,000 unique TCRB clonotypes, whereas blood samples gave approximately 84,000.

The sequencing input was thymocytes. The clonotype originates from a boy younger than two with a congenital heart defect. Donor details come from another sample of the same person, matched by shared clones.

The CDR3 region: CATSTRRWLAAVQETQYF. Read as DNA, the sequence is TGTGCCACCAGCACTCGCCGGTGGCTAGCGGCCGTACAAGAGACCCAGTACTTC. The rearranged chain carries TRBV15 and TRBJ2-5; TRBD2 matches 7 bases in the middle. The germline V gene (reference sequence) supplies CDR1 LNHNV and CDR2 YYDKDF. From the cysteine through the phenylalanine, the CDR3 covers 18 amino acids. The sequence is cut down to CDR3 DNA, 54 bases in frame from base 1. Germline trimming amounts to 4 bases on V and 2 bases on J, with 16 as the count of junction bases outside the gene matches.